These T cell receptor beta chains were read from a single sample in a study of cytomegalovirus exposure and HLA in healthy donors. Repertoires were generated with immunoSEQ multiplex PCR, while TCRdb's copy carries only in-frame clones and drops some. The data contain about 35,000 clones, 90% of them seen just once; the ten biggest clones take up less than 3.5%. Sequencing used PBMCs. These receptors were collected from a woman between 18 and 29 years old in good health and CMV-seronegative. Each CDR3 is given without its conserved first and last residue.

J gene	V gene	CDR3 protein
TRBJ2-7	TRBV6-1	ASSGRTGRAYEQY
TRBJ1-4	TRBV5-1	ASSLSGVNEKLF
TRBJ2-7	TRBV27	ASSLDGQGTSYEQY
TRBJ2-3	TRBV9	ASSITSVSTDTQY
TRBJ2-5	TRBV12-5	ASGLHTGGIETQY
TRBJ1-2	TRBV28	ASSLLQVEHYGYT
TRBJ2-7	TRBV14	ASSHRGPSGSFEQY
TRBJ2-1	TRBV7-7	ASSLGPAGAGDEQF
TRBJ1-5	TRBV28	ASTGGGIGQPQH
TRBJ2-7	TRBV28	ASSPGLADSYEQY
TRBJ1-5	TRBV19	ASRQGAGNQPQH
TRBJ1-1	TRBV7-9	SSSGGGNTEAF
TRBJ1-5	TRBV27	ASSPDRVGNQPQH
TRBJ2-7	TRBV5-1	ASSLDSGTYEQY
TRBJ2-7	TRBV29-1	SVVGQGAREQY
TRBJ2-7	TRBV27	ASSLVYREPYYEQY
TRBJ2-3	TRBV19	ASSISGRPSLRTDTQY
TRBJ2-1	TRBV28	ASSPSGRKNEQF
TRBJ2-1	TRBV6-4	ASSEQSRGYNEQF
TRBJ2-5	TRBV9	ASSATSGLMQETQY
TRBJ2-3	TRBV5-4	ASSRGLAGGKYASTDTQY
TRBJ1-4	TRBV9	ASSVGGTGNEKLF
TRBJ2-2	TRBV11-1	ASSPTSGSHTGELF
TRBJ2-5	TRBV2	ASSVGQEVEGIETQY
TRBJ1-4	TRBV19	ASSIDRRGSGKLF
TRBJ1-1	TRBV11-1	ASSLGTRNTEAF
TRBJ2-5	TRBV9	ASSVDTGGQETQY
TRBJ2-1	TRBV6-4	ASSPAGDNNEQF
TRBJ1-2	TRBV7-9	ASSSLTLDSPT
TRBJ1-2	TRBV18	ASSPGQGAGGYT
TRBJ1-1	TRBV7-2	ASSSPHFAEAF
TRBJ2-3	TRBV7-7	ASSLGGNTDTQY
TRBJ2-5	TRBV9	ASSVEGGPGETQY
TRBJ1-4	TRBV11-2	ASSPGRGPRNEKLF
TRBJ1-2	TRBV5-6	ASSKEWDREDYGYT
TRBJ2-7	TRBV11-1	ASSQTGLAYGEQY
TRBJ2-2	TRBV6-5	ASSSLGAPNTGELF
TRBJ1-6	TRBV7-9	ASSTRDRVSPLH